The 31 T cell receptor beta chains below come from one sample, sequenced in a study of blood T cell repertoires in COVID-19. Sequenced by immunoSEQ multiplex PCR; TCRdb stores in-frame clones only, minus some. The repertoire holds 150,000 or so clones, with roughly 84% as singletons. The sequenced material came from PBMCs or T cells enriched from blood (not recorded which). The receptor set was obtained from a man in his fifties or sixties who had recovered from COVID-19.

V usage is TRBV7-8 and J usage is TRBJ2-7; 10 bases agree with TRBD2. This CDR3 is built from 14 residues. J was trimmed by 6 bases and V by 5 bases; bases with no gene match: 7. CDR1 is SGHVS and CDR2 is FQNEAQ in the germline V gene. The CDR3 here is CASSPTGLAAEQYF. In nucleotides, the CDR3 is TGTGCCAGCAGCCCCACAGGACTAGCGGCCGAGCAGTACTTC.

The chain has TRBV19 and TRBJ1-2; 7 nucleotides line up with TRBD1. The V and J ends lost 2 bases and 4 bases, in that order; junction bases with no gene match: 4. Germline V gives CDR1 LNHDA, CDR2 SQIVND (reference sequence). The CDR3 is 14 residues long. CDR3 amino acids: CASSIRGGGYGYTF. CDR3 DNA: TGTGCCAGTAGTATACGAGGGGGCGGCTATGGCTACACCTTC.

V and J are TRBV7-7 and TRBJ1-6, with a possible D match to TRBD1 (5 bases). The length of the CDR3 is 16 residues. In germline, CDR1 is SSHAT, CDR2 FNYEAQ (reference sequence). Trimming pared 2 bases from V and 5 bases from J, leaving 13 bases between. The chain's CDR3 is CASSLPGKGNNSPLHF. Here the CDR3 DNA reads TGTGCCAGCAGCTTACCAGGGAAGGGAAATAATTCACCCCTCCACTTT. Full variable domain (rest looked up from reference TRBV7-7 and TRBJ1-6): GAGVSQSPRYKVTKRGQDVTLRCDPISSHATLYWYQQALGQGPEFLTYFNYEAQPDKSGLPSDRFSAERPEGSISTLTIQRTEQRDSAMYRCASSLPGKGNNSPLHFGNGTRLTVT.

This chain links TRBV5-5 with TRBJ1-1; a weak D match, TRBD1 (5 bases). V dropped 4 bases and J dropped 3 bases, with 10 bases sitting between them. This CDR3 has 13 amino acids. Germline V lookup: CDR1 SGHKS, CDR2 YYEKEE (reference sequence). CDR3 sequence reads: CASSPAGDTEAFF. The CDR3 nucleotides read TGTGCCAGCAGCCCGGCGGGGGACACTGAAGCTTTCTTT.

The CDR3 sequence: CASSLYPASAEAFF. The CDR3 coding sequence is TGCGCCAGCAGCTTGTACCCAGCGAGTGCTGAAGCTTTCTTT. The V and J genes are TRBV5-1 and TRBJ1-1; D is unclear. Germline V gene data show CDR1 as SGHRS and CDR2 as YFSETQ. The CDR3 totals 14 residues. Trimming stripped 1 base from V and 6 bases from J, with 13 bases between.

The chain combines TRBV2 with TRBJ2-3; 8 nucleotides match TRBD1. In germline, CDR1 is SNHLY, CDR2 FYNNEI. The J segment lost 3 bases and the V segment lost 7 bases, leaving 9 bases of the junction unmatched. CDR3 size: 15 residues. CDR3 amino acids: CASNRNGQGTDTQYF. DNA of the CDR3: TGTGCCAGCAATCGGAACGGACAGGGTACAGATACGCAGTATTTT.

The rearrangement links TRBV7-3 to TRBJ2-2; unclear D gene. Trimming left V 3 bases short and J 4 bases short, with 6 bases between. This CDR3 is built from 13 residues. CDR1 and CDR2 (germline): SGHTA, FQGTGA. CDR3 in DNA: TGTGCCAGCAGCTTGAGGATCACCGGGGAGCTGTTTTTT. This encodes CASSLRITGELFF. The full variable domain, with the rest looked up from reference TRBV7-3 and TRBJ2-2, is GAGVSQTPSNKVTEKGKYVELRCDPISGHTALYWYRQSLGQGPEFLIYFQGTGAADDSGLPNDRFFAVRPEGSVSTLKIQRTERGDSAVYLCASSLRITGELFFGEGSRLTVL.

The chain employs TRBV9 and TRBJ2-1; perhaps TRBD1 as D (5 bases). Trimming pared 2 bases from V and 0 bases from J, leaving 9 bases between. The CDR3 contains 15 residues. CDR1 and CDR2 (germline): SGDLS, YYNGEE. CDR3 nucleotides: TGTGCCAGCAGCGTGGGGCCCGGCTCCTACAATGAGCAGTTCTTC. Translating gives CASSVGPGSYNEQFF.

The chain carries TRBV25-1 and TRBJ2-3, with 8 positions matching TRBD2. Germline CDR1 reads MGHDK; CDR2 reads SYGVNS. The ends lost 1 base at V and 0 bases at J; junction bases unmatched: 6. This CDR3 is built from 17 residues. The chain's CDR3 is CASSESPLAASTDTQYF. The CDR3 DNA is TGTGCCAGCAGTGAATCCCCACTAGCGGCTAGCACAGATACGCAGTATTTT.

Written as DNA, the CDR3 is TGTGCCAGCAGGCCGGGGGGAATAGAGACCCAGTACTTC. As protein: CASRPGGIETQYF. The chain has TRBV6-5 and TRBJ2-5; 7 nucleotides line up with TRBD2. The V and J ends lost 6 bases and 4 bases, in that order; junction bases with no gene match: 5. There are 13 residues in the CDR3. The germline gives CDR1 MNHEY, CDR2 SVGAGI.

This chain joins TRBV7-2 and TRBJ1-1, with no clear D. V shed 2 bases and J shed 0 bases, with 7 bases lying between them. This CDR3 has 14 amino acids. Per germline, CDR1 SGHTA and CDR2 FQGNSA. The CDR3 nucleotides read TGTGCCAGCAGCTTAAGAGCGATGAACACTGAAGCTTTCTTT. This encodes CASSLRAMNTEAFF.

The gene calls are TRBV7-2 and TRBJ2-7; 12 bases are shared with TRBD2. Germline values: CDR1 SGHTA, CDR2 FQGNSA. CDR3 length: 15 residues. Trimming at V came to 1 base and at J to 3 bases, leaving 1 base not matched to a gene. The CDR3: CASSLGTSGIYEQYF. For the CDR3, the DNA is TGTGCCAGCAGCTTAGGGACTAGCGGGATCTACGAGCAGTACTTC. Using reference TRBV7-2 and TRBJ2-7 for the parts outside the CDR3, the full variable domain is GAGVSQSPSNKVTEKGKDVELRCDPISGHTALYWYRQSLGQGLEFLIYFQGNSAPDKSGLPSDRFSAERTGGSVSTLTIQRTQQEDSAVYLCASSLGTSGIYEQYFGPGTRLTVT.

The V and J genes are TRBV14 and TRBJ2-2; 7 bases align to TRBD1. Germline assignment: CDR1 SGHDN and CDR2 FVKESK. There are 13 residues in the CDR3. After removal of 4 bases from V and 7 bases from J, the junction contained 3 bases not matched to a gene. In DNA, the CDR3 is TGTGCCAGCAGCCGGACAGGTTTCGGGGAGCTGTTTTTT. It yields the protein CASSRTGFGELFF. The complete variable domain, with remaining parts taken from reference TRBV14 and TRBJ2-2, reads EAGVTQFPSHSVIEKGQTVTLRCDPISGHDNLYWYRRVMGKEIKFLLHFVKESKQDESGMPNNRFLAERTGGTYSTLKVQPAELEDSGVYFCASSRTGFGELFFGEGSRLTVL.

This clone was seen once. The chain carries TRBV5-4 and TRBJ2-7; possible D gene TRBD2, 6 bases. From germline, CDR1 is SGHNT and CDR2 YYREEE (reference sequence). V was clipped by 1 base and J by 2 bases, with 13 bases between them. The CDR3 spans 15 residues. CDR3: CASSLFGTGPYEQYF. CDR3 in DNA: TGTGCCAGCAGCTTGTTTGGGACTGGGCCCTACGAGCAGTACTTC.

The chain joins TRBV5-5 to TRBJ2-7; TRBD2 agrees at 8 bases. V was clipped by 2 bases and J by 0 bases; unmatched bases: 4. Germline-derived CDR1 and CDR2 are SGHKS and YYEKEE (reference sequence). This CDR3 spans 15 amino acids. CDR3 DNA: TGTGCCAGCAGCTTCAGAGCGGGGGACTCCTACGAGCAGTACTTC. This encodes CASSFRAGDSYEQYF.

The chain is built from TRBV4-1 and TRBJ1-5; D remains unclear. The V gene's germline CDR1 is MGHRA and CDR2 YSYEKL. The CDR3 is 17 amino acids. V was clipped by 6 bases and J by 1 base, with 19 bases between them. The CDR3 bases are TGCGCCAGCAGTCCCAGCGGCGGTTTGGGCAGCAATCAGCCCCAGCATTTT. Translating it yields CASSPSGGLGSNQPQHF.

The V and J genes are TRBV13 and TRBJ2-7, with 11 bases identical to TRBD1. Trimming took 5 bases from V and 6 from J; bases not matched to a gene: 6. Germline assignment: CDR1 PRHDT and CDR2 FYEKMQ (reference sequence). This CDR3 is built from 14 residues. This CDR3 is CASSTDRGRGEQYF. The CDR3 nucleotides read TGTGCCAGCAGCACGGACAGGGGGCGCGGCGAGCAGTACTTC.

This chain joins TRBV6-5 and TRBJ1-2; a possible D gene is TRBD1 (6 bases). The germline V and J ends were trimmed by 6 bases and 3 bases, with 17 bases remaining between them. The CDR3 has 15 amino acids. Germline CDR1 MNHEY, CDR2 SVGAGI. CDR3 coding DNA: TGTGCCAGCAGAGGACAGCGTGGCGTGGACTATGGCTACACCTTC. Protein product: CASRGQRGVDYGYTF.

The chain carries TRBV19 and TRBJ1-5; D not certain. Trimming took off 3 bases at V and 2 bases at J, with 23 bases between the two ends. This CDR3 spans 19 amino acids. In germline, CDR1 is LNHDA, CDR2 SQIVND (reference sequence). This CDR3 is CASSITVGRQRFGNQPQHF. The CDR3 nucleotides are TGTGCCAGTAGTATCACAGTCGGCAGGCAGAGATTTGGCAATCAGCCCCAGCATTTT.

The chain employs TRBV5-4 and TRBJ1-2; the D gene is possibly TRBD1 (5 bases). V dropped 2 bases and J dropped 6 bases, with 17 bases sitting between them. Germline values: CDR1 SGHNT, CDR2 YYREEE (reference sequence). The CDR3 sequence is 15 residues long. CDR3 region: CASSFPGRGENGYTF. The CDR3 region has the DNA TGTGCCAGCAGCTTCCCGGGGCGGGGGGAGAATGGCTACACCTTC.

V is TRBV3-1 (or the pseudogene TRBV3-2) and J is TRBJ2-5, with D hard to call. The germline V gene has CDR1 LGHDT and CDR2 YNNKEL (reference sequence). This CDR3 is 16 amino acids long. Trimming cost V 1 base and J 5 bases, with 17 bases left between them. The DNA of the CDR3 is TGTGCCAGCAGCCAAGGAGAGAGGCCAGCATGGGAGACCCAGTACTTC. Encoded protein: CASSQGERPAWETQYF.

The chain employs TRBV5-1 and TRBJ2-1; 8 positions agree with TRBD2. CDR3 length: 15 residues. Germline CDR1 and CDR2: SGHRS and YFSETQ. J was trimmed by 7 bases and V by 3 bases; bases with no gene match: 9. CDR3 bases: TGCGCCAGCAGCTCCGCCGGGGGGGCCGGTAATGAGCAGTTCTTC. It codes for CASSSAGGAGNEQFF.

The chain is built from TRBV28 and TRBJ2-3; 14 bases fit TRBD2. CDR3 length: 20 amino acids. The V and J ends lost 5 bases and 2 bases, in that order; junction bases with no gene match: 15. CDR1 and CDR2 (germline): MDHEN, SYDVKM. CDR3 protein: CASSPPGLAGEIPNTDTQYF. CDR3 in DNA: TGTGCCAGCAGTCCCCCGGGACTAGCGGGAGAGATCCCTAACACAGATACGCAGTATTTT.

The chain employs TRBV7-2 and TRBJ1-1; possible D gene TRBD1, 5 bases. This CDR3 is 14 amino acids long. Trimming stripped 2 bases from V and 4 bases from J, with 11 bases between. In germline, CDR1 is SGHTA, CDR2 FQGNSA. This CDR3 reads CASSLNRQFTEAFF. CDR3 coding DNA: TGTGCCAGCAGCTTAAACCGACAGTTCACTGAAGCTTTCTTT.

The V and J genes are TRBV12-3 or TRBV12-4 and TRBJ1-1; D gene uncertain. The V gene lost 6 bases and the J gene lost 2 bases, with 10 bases spanning the gap. The CDR3 covers 13 residues. The CDR3: CASRYRVNTEAFF. The DNA for the CDR3 is TGTGCCAGCAGGTACAGAGTTAACACTGAAGCTTTCTTT.

This rearrangement joins TRBV28 to TRBJ2-7; 8 nucleotides match TRBD2. J was trimmed by 3 bases and V by 5 bases; bases with no gene match: 9. This CDR3 has 15 amino acids. Germline V CDR1 and CDR2: MDHEN, SYDVKM. CDR3 residues: CASSDPGLGIYEQYF. CDR3 coding DNA: TGTGCCAGCAGTGACCCGGGACTAGGAATCTACGAGCAGTACTTC.

V usage is TRBV11-1 and J usage is TRBJ2-1, with 11 bases lining up with TRBD2. Unmatched junction bases numbered 8, after V lost 6 bases and J lost 4 bases. Germline V gives CDR1 SGHAT, CDR2 FQDESV (reference sequence). This CDR3 contains 16 residues. CDR3 sequence reads: CASRQTSGDSYNEQFF. For the CDR3, the DNA is TGTGCCAGCAGGCAGACTAGCGGGGATTCTTACAATGAGCAGTTCTTC.

The chain employs TRBV9 and TRBJ2-1; D might be TRBD1 (6 bases). The CDR3 length is 17 residues. Trimming stripped 0 bases from V and 5 bases from J, with 18 bases between. In germline, CDR1 is SGDLS, CDR2 YYNGEE. This CDR3 reads CASSVATSENRDNEQFF. Here the CDR3 DNA reads TGTGCCAGCAGCGTAGCTACCTCTGAGAACAGGGACAATGAGCAGTTCTTC.

The chain employs TRBV5-1 and TRBJ1-5, with a possible D match to TRBD1 (5 bases). The germline gives CDR1 SGHRS, CDR2 YFSETQ. The CDR3 has 15 amino acids. Trimming cost V 0 bases and J 5 bases, with 12 bases left between them. The CDR3 reads CASSLGRGYDQPQHF. The CDR3 DNA sequence: TGCGCCAGCAGCTTGGGCCGGGGGTACGATCAGCCCCAGCATTTT.

This clone was picked up a small number of times. In DNA form, the CDR3 reads TGTGCCAGCAGTGAAGCGGTAGGGGCTGGCTCTCGTGGCTACACCTTC. Amino acids: CASSEAVGAGSRGYTF. The rearrangement joins TRBV2 to TRBJ1-2, with a possible D match to TRBD1 (5 bases). Between the trimmed V and J ends, which lost 0 bases and 7 bases, there was a span of 18 bases. The CDR3 is 16 residues long. The germline gives CDR1 SNHLY, CDR2 FYNNEI.

The chain uses TRBV29-1 and TRBJ1-5, with D maybe TRBD1 (5 bases). The CDR3 is made up of 13 amino acids. Trimming left V 6 bases short and J 6 bases short, with 15 bases between. Germline loops: CDR1 SQVTM, CDR2 ANQGSEA. CDR3 loop: CSVGHGGGQPQHF. Here the CDR3 DNA reads TGCAGCGTCGGACACGGCGGGGGTCAGCCCCAGCATTTT.